This T cell receptor (beta chain) was obtained from a study of cytomegalovirus exposure and HLA in healthy donors. The study's findings and limits: Judged likely to be a sequencing artifact was a cluster of highly shared sequence variants.

Participants comprised healthy donors of bone marrow. Concerning this clone itself: The antigen is undetermined.

The PCR had 60 Vbeta and 13 Jbeta primers. Sequenced by immunoSEQ multiplex PCR; TCRdb stores in-frame clones only, minus some. The sample carries around 150,000 clones, roughly 70% recorded once. The CDR3 has 14 residues. The germline V and J ends were trimmed by 3 bases and 0 bases, with 7 bases remaining between them. Germline assignment: CDR1 SGHTA and CDR2 FQGTGA. The chain joins TRBV7-3 to TRBJ2-3; a weak D match, TRBD2 (5 bases). Source material: PBMCs. This TCR was recovered from a male donor in good health and CMV-seronegative. The CDR3 loop is CASSFGLSTDTQYF. The DNA for the CDR3 is TGTGCCAGCAGCTTCGGACTGAGCACAGATACGCAGTATTTT.